Shown below are 3 T cell receptor beta chains from a single sample sequenced in a study of identical twins. In TCRdb, the 5' RACE reads were re-called with MiXCR into one record per CDR3 protein. The sample carries 1,800,000 or so distinct CDR3 sequences, around 29% recorded once. Sample: cord blood. Receptor source: a newborn girl in good health.

This clonotype was picked up a small number of times. This chain links TRBV5-4 with TRBJ2-3; 9 nucleotides agree with TRBD2. V gave up 4 bases and J gave up 6 bases; unmatched junction bases: 9. Germline CDR1 and CDR2: SGHNT and YYREEE (reference sequence). The length of the CDR3 is 15 residues. CDR3 in DNA: TGTGCCAGCAGCGCTGCGCTAGCGGGACCCGATACGCAGTATTTT. This encodes CASSAALAGPDTQYF.

This clonotype was detected ten times or more. V and J are TRBV24-1 and TRBJ2-3; a weak D match, TRBD2 (6 bases). The germline V and J ends were trimmed by 5 bases and 0 bases, with 11 bases remaining between them. The germline gives CDR1 KGHDR, CDR2 SFDVKD. This CDR3 region has 15 residues. CDR3 bases: TGTGCCACCAGTGCGAAGGGACTCAGCACAGATACGCAGTATTTT. The encoded protein is CATSAKGLSTDTQYF.

This clonotype has a handful of counts. The DNA of the CDR3 is TGTGCCAGCAGCTTGAAGGGACAGGTCAACAATGAGCAGTTCTTC. Translation: CASSLKGQVNNEQFF. The chain uses TRBV5-6 and TRBJ2-1; TRBD1 matches at 8 bases. With V trimmed by 1 base and J by 5 bases, 5 bases remained unmatched. Germline CDR1 SGHDT, CDR2 YYEEEE. This CDR3 region has 15 residues. The full variable domain, in which reference TRBV5-6 and TRBJ2-1 provide the parts outside the CDR3, is DAGVTQSPTHLIKTRGQQVTLRCSPKSGHDTVSWYQQALGQGPQFIFQYYEEEERQRGNFPDRFSGHQFPNYSSELNVNALLLGDSALYLCASSLKGQVNNEQFFGPGTRLTVL.